This T cell receptor (beta chain) stems from a study of T-cell memory formation after mild COVID-19. About the study: TCR clusters mostly belonged to single donors. General study results and limits: Detection of some responders pre-infection suggested pre-existing cross-reactive memory T cells participated. Contracting CD4+ clones were located mainly in CM and EM, and CD8+ clones in EMRA. CD4+ bias marked clones expanding day 15 to 37, unlike balanced contracting clones.

TCRdb reprocessed the 5' RACE reads via MiXCR and lists one record per CDR3 protein. Counted here are some 200,000 distinct CDR3 sequences, approximately 10% occurring once; the ten biggest clones make up approximately 3.3%. Worth noting for this clonotype: The antigen remains unidentified.

CDR3 size: 13 residues. The germline V gene has CDR1 DFQATT and CDR2 SNEGSKA (reference sequence). Trimming stripped 0 bases from V and 2 bases from J, with 4 bases between. Sequencing input: PBMCs or a T cell subset sorted from them (not recorded which). The rearrangement joins TRBV20-1 to TRBJ1-4; D uncertain. The receptor was isolated from a man between 18 and 35 years old who had mild COVID-19 (a few samples of this study predate the infection). Cell type and time point are not known. The DNA of the CDR3 is TGCAGTGCTAGAGAACAGACTAATGAAAAACTGTTTTTT. Protein sequence: CSAREQTNEKLFF.